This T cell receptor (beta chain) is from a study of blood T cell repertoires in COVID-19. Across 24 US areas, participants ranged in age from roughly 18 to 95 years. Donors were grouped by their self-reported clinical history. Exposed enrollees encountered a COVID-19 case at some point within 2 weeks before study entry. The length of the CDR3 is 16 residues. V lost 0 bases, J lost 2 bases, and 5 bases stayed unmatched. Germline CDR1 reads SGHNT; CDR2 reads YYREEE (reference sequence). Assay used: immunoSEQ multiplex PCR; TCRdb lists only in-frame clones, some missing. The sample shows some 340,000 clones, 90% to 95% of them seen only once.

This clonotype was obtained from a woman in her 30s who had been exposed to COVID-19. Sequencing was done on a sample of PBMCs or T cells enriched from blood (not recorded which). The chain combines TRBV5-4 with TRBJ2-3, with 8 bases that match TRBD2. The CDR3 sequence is CASSLVTGGNTDTQYF. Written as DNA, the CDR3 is TGTGCCAGCAGCTTGGTCACGGGGGGGAACACAGATACGCAGTATTTT.